These 23 T cell receptor beta chains were all obtained from the same sample, sequenced in a study of technical replicates of blood from four donors. Data came from immunoSEQ multiplex PCR; TCRdb stores just in-frame clones and leaves some out. There are about 82,000 clones in the sample; roughly 95% occur only once, and more than 0.35% lies in the top ten. Source material: T cells isolated from PBMCs. Every receptor here comes from a human donor in good health.

The chain uses TRBV11-3 and TRBJ2-7; D gene unclear. CDR1 SGHNT and CDR2 YENEEA come from the germline V gene. Between the trimmed V and J ends, which lost 4 bases and 1 base, there was a span of 11 bases. This CDR3 comprises 14 residues. The CDR3 loop reads CASSSLGESYEQYF. The CDR3 DNA reads TGTGCCAGCAGCTCCTTGGGCGAATCCTACGAGCAGTACTTC.

This chain joins TRBV18 and TRBJ2-7, with 9 positions matching TRBD2. The length of the CDR3 is 19 residues. CDR1 and CDR2 from the germline V gene are KGHSH and LQKENI. The V segment lost 0 bases and the J segment 6 bases; nucleotides outside the gene matches: 18. The DNA of the CDR3 is TGTGCCAGCTCACCACCCCTCGGAGCGGGAGGATATTATTTGGGCGAGCAGTACTTC. Its translation is CASSPPLGAGGYYLGEQYF. Complete variable domain (other parts from reference TRBV18 and TRBJ2-7): NAGVMQNPRHLVRRRGQEARLRCSPMKGHSHVYWYRQLPEEGLKFMVYLQKENIIDESGMPKERFSAEFPKEGPSILRIQQVVRGDSAAYFCASSPPLGAGGYYLGEQYFGPGTRLTVT.

This chain joins TRBV18 and TRBJ2-7; 9 bases map to TRBD2. Unmatched junction bases numbered 3, after V lost 3 bases and J lost 3 bases. Germline loops: CDR1 KGHSH, CDR2 LQKENI. This CDR3 is built from 14 residues. The CDR3 region is CASSPETSGYEQYF. In nucleotides, the CDR3 is TGTGCCAGCTCACCGGAGACTAGCGGCTACGAGCAGTACTTC.

V usage is TRBV2 and J usage is TRBJ2-1; 12 bases agree with TRBD2. This CDR3 comprises 15 residues. The V gene's germline CDR1 is SNHLY and CDR2 FYNNEI. V shed 4 bases and J 4 bases; nucleotides not matched to a gene: 2. In DNA, the CDR3 is TGTGCCAGCAGTGGGACTAGCGGGATGTACAATGAGCAGTTCTTC. Translating it yields CASSGTSGMYNEQFF.

This chain connects TRBV6-1 to TRBJ2-5; D is possibly TRBD2 (7 bases). In germline, CDR1 is MNHNS, CDR2 SASEGT. Trimming removed 7 bases from V and 3 bases from J, with 12 bases in between. The CDR3 has 13 residues. The DNA for the CDR3 is TGTGCCAGCAAGTCGGGGGGCAAAGAGACCCAGTACTTC. As protein: CASKSGGKETQYF.

The gene calls are TRBV7-3 and TRBJ2-1, with D possibly being TRBD1 (5 bases). CDR1 SGHTA and CDR2 FQGTGA come from the germline V gene. V was pared by 6 bases and J by 5 bases, with 11 bases between. CDR3 size: 13 residues. CDR3 protein: CASSVSRDNEQFF. The CDR3 bases are TGTGCCAGCAGTGTTAGCAGGGACAATGAGCAGTTCTTC. The full variable domain, rest sourced from reference TRBV7-3 and TRBJ2-1, is GAGVSQTPSNKVTEKGKYVELRCDPISGHTALYWYRQSLGQGPEFLIYFQGTGAADDSGLPNDRFFAVRPEGSVSTLKIQRTERGDSAVYLCASSVSRDNEQFFGPGTRLTVL.

This chain connects TRBV6-6 to TRBJ2-2; tentative D call: TRBD1 (6 bases). Germline assignment: CDR1 MNHNY and CDR2 SVGAGI (reference sequence). Trimming stripped 5 bases from V and 7 bases from J, with 11 bases between. The length of the CDR3 is 13 residues. The CDR3 coding sequence is TGTGCCAGCAGTAGACAGGTTTTCGGGGAGCTGTTTTTT. Translated, it gives CASSRQVFGELFF.

The chain employs TRBV28 and TRBJ2-7, with no clear D. The CDR3 runs to 12 residues. V gave up 2 bases and J gave up 5 bases, with 7 bases separating them. Germline V gives CDR1 MDHEN, CDR2 SYDVKM. CDR3 DNA sequence: TGTGCCAGCAGTTTACAGTACGACGAGCAGTACTTC. The encoded protein is CASSLQYDEQYF.

The chain's CDR3 is CASRVSYGYTF. In DNA, the CDR3 is TGTGCCAGCAGGGTGAGCTATGGCTACACCTTC. The V call is TRBV2, the J call TRBJ1-2; D is ambiguous. The germline V gene has CDR1 SNHLY and CDR2 FYNNEI. The CDR3 totals 11 residues. Trimming took 6 bases from V and 4 from J, leaving 6 bases between them.

This chain uses TRBV6-5 with TRBJ1-1; D unresolved. CDR3 size: 13 residues. Per the germline V gene, CDR1 is MNHEY and CDR2 is SVGAGI. The V gene lost 2 bases and the J gene lost 8 bases, with 12 bases spanning the gap. The CDR3 DNA follows: TGTGCCAGCAGTTACACAGCCTTCCGGGAAGCTTTCTTT. This codes for CASSYTAFREAFF.

The chain's CDR3 is CASNPSGSPSATDTQYF. The CDR3 nucleotides read TGTGCCAGCAACCCCAGCGGGAGCCCGTCAGCCACAGATACGCAGTATTTT. The V call is TRBV27, the J call TRBJ2-3, with 8 bases lining up with TRBD2. This CDR3 region has 17 residues. The germline gives CDR1 MNHEY, CDR2 SMNVEV (reference sequence). After removal of 7 bases from V and 2 bases from J, the junction contained 14 bases not matched to a gene.

The V call is TRBV5-1, the J call TRBJ1-2; tentatively, D is TRBD1 (6 bases). In germline, CDR1 is SGHRS, CDR2 YFSETQ. This CDR3 contains 15 residues. Trimming removed 1 base at V and 5 bases at J, with 15 bases between. The CDR3 is CASSLIPKGEYGYTF. DNA for the CDR3: TGCGCCAGCAGCTTGATTCCGAAGGGGGAGTATGGCTACACCTTC.

The chain has TRBV19 and TRBJ2-2, with 8 bases identical to TRBD1. The CDR3 consists of 16 residues. Germline-derived CDR1 and CDR2 are LNHDA and SQIVND (reference sequence). Trimming cost V 1 base and J 8 bases; bases outside gene matches: 9. CDR3 nucleotides: TGTGCCAGTAGTATAGGGACAGGGTATCTGACAGGGGAGCTGTTTTTT. It codes for CASSIGTGYLTGELFF.

The J gene is TRBJ1-2, the V gene TRBV20-1; D remains ambiguous. Germline lookup yields CDR1 DFQATT and CDR2 SNEGSKA (reference sequence). V was cut by 5 bases and J by 3 bases, with 7 bases left in between. This CDR3 contains 11 residues. CDR3 amino acids: CSAYSDYGYTF. CDR3 in DNA: TGCAGTGCTTATAGCGACTATGGCTACACCTTC.

This clone was recorded only once. This sequence joins TRBV5-1 and TRBJ1-1; no reliable D call. The germline V gene has CDR1 SGHRS and CDR2 YFSETQ. The CDR3 spans 10 residues. Trimming stripped 5 bases from V and 11 bases from J, with 10 bases between. CDR3 DNA sequence: TGCGCCAGCAGGGGTCGGCGGGCTTTCTTT. It is translated as CASRGRRAFF.

The CDR3 DNA is TGTGCCAGCAGTTTATTGGGCGGGCCGTACAATGAGCAGTTCTTC. Its protein product is CASSLLGGPYNEQFF. V is TRBV28 and J is TRBJ2-1, with D maybe TRBD2 (5 bases). The CDR3 has 15 amino acids. The ends were cut back, 1 base at V and 4 bases at J, with 11 bases in the middle. Germline values: CDR1 MDHEN, CDR2 SYDVKM. Full variable domain (outside the CDR3, taken from reference TRBV28 and TRBJ2-1): DVKVTQSSRYLVKRTGEKVFLECVQDMDHENMFWYRQDPGLGLRLIYFSYDVKMKEKGDIPEGYSVSREKKERFSLILESASTNQTSMYLCASSLLGGPYNEQFFGPGTRLTVL.

The chain joins TRBV7-9 to TRBJ2-7; 12 bases are a match to TRBD2. V shed 5 bases, J shed 3 bases, and the junction held 5 bases outside the gene matches. The germline gives CDR1 SEHNR, CDR2 FQNEAQ (reference sequence). The CDR3 is made up of 15 amino acids. The CDR3 reads CASSPRLAGVYEQYF. The DNA of the CDR3 is TGTGCCAGCAGCCCTAGACTAGCGGGAGTCTACGAGCAGTACTTC.

V and J are TRBV9 and TRBJ1-1; no reliable D call. The germline CDR1 and CDR2 sequences are SGDLS and YYNGEE. This CDR3 spans 14 amino acids. With 3 bases removed from V and 4 bases from J, the gap between germline ends came to 13 bases. The CDR3 sequence is CASSAGSVGTEAFF. In DNA, the CDR3 is TGTGCCAGCAGCGCCGGGTCCGTGGGCACTGAAGCTTTCTTT.

The V and J genes are TRBV5-4 and TRBJ2-7; 11 bases are a match to TRBD2. This CDR3 spans 15 amino acids. The germline V gene encodes CDR1 SGHNT and CDR2 YYREEE (reference sequence). J was trimmed by 0 bases and V by 4 bases; bases with no gene match: 3. CDR3 region: CASSPTSGGSYEQYF. For the CDR3, the DNA is TGTGCCAGCAGCCCTACTAGCGGGGGCTCCTACGAGCAGTACTTC.

The rearrangement uses TRBV13 and TRBJ2-2; possibly TRBD2 for D (6 bases). The germline CDR1 and CDR2 sequences are PRHDT and FYEKMQ (reference sequence). V was pared by 1 base and J by 1 base, with 13 bases between. This CDR3 has 17 residues. CDR3 region: CASSLEEWRENTGELFF. The CDR3 nucleotides read TGTGCCAGCAGCTTAGAGGAGTGGCGGGAGAACACCGGGGAGCTGTTTTTT.

The chain carries TRBV9 and TRBJ2-7, with D uncertain. CDR3 size: 14 residues. The ends were cut back, 3 bases at V and 3 bases at J, with 13 bases in the middle. In germline, CDR1 is SGDLS, CDR2 YYNGEE. CDR3 amino acids: CASSGDTSHYEQYF. As DNA, the CDR3 is TGTGCCAGCAGCGGTGACACGTCGCACTACGAGCAGTACTTC.

The V and J genes are TRBV10-3 and TRBJ2-3; D is possibly TRBD2 (5 bases). Germline assignment: CDR1 ENHRY and CDR2 SYGVKD. The CDR3 covers 14 residues. V was trimmed by 0 bases and J by 4 bases, leaving 8 bases between them. The CDR3 DNA sequence: TGTGCCATCAGTGAGTCAGGAGCGGCAGATACGCAGTATTTT. It codes for CAISESGAADTQYF.

V gene TRBV5-5 combines with J gene TRBJ1-5, with D tentatively TRBD1 (5 bases). This CDR3 contains 15 residues. Between the trimmed V and J ends, which lost 3 bases and 1 base, there was a span of 11 bases. Germline CDR1 is SGHKS and CDR2 is YYEKEE (reference sequence). CDR3: CASSSQGKSNQPQHF. CDR3 sequence (DNA): TGTGCCAGCAGCTCTCAGGGAAAGAGCAATCAGCCCCAGCATTTT.